The 29 T cell receptor beta chains reported below all come from one sample, sequenced in a study of T cells in Graves' hyperthyroidism and ophthalmopathy. Amplified TCR beta CDR3 regions derived from RNA transcripts. HTBI primers were employed in a first-round RT-PCR of the TCR CDR3. TCRdb ran MiXCR on the multiplex PCR reads and lists one entry per CDR3 protein. The table has 300,000 to 400,000 distinct CDR3 sequences, 14% seen once. Sample: blood. Source of these receptors: a woman aged 60-75 years with Graves' hyperthyroidism.

The chain combines TRBV12-5 with TRBJ2-7; TRBD2 aligns across 8 bases. Germline V gives CDR1 LGHNT, CDR2 FRNRAP. Trimming cost V 3 bases and J 1 base; bases outside gene matches: 2. The CDR3 is 14 residues long. The CDR3 loop is CASGLAGASYEQYF. The CDR3 bases are TGTGCTAGTGGTTTAGCGGGAGCATCCTACGAGCAGTACTTC.

This clonotype occurred many times. The CDR3 protein is CASTNRAQNTGELFF. The CDR3 coding sequence is TGTGCCAGCACTAACCGGGCCCAGAACACCGGGGAGCTGTTTTTT. The chain links TRBV28 to TRBJ2-2; the D is unclear. The CDR3 length is 15 residues. V was cut by 7 bases and J by 1 base, with 13 bases left in between. Germline CDR1 reads MDHEN; CDR2 reads SYDVKM.

Concerning this clonotype itself: It may be a read error: a sequence one base away is much more abundant. The chain carries TRBV30 and TRBJ1-5; tentative D call: TRBD1 (6 bases). The CDR3 has 13 residues. The V end lost 3 bases, the J end lost 7 bases, and 13 bases lay between the germline ends. Germline V lookup: CDR1 GTSNPN, CDR2 SVGIG (reference sequence). The CDR3 spells CAWSRGIGQPQHF. CDR3 nucleotide sequence: TGTGCCTGGAGCAGGGGAATCGGGCAGCCCCAGCATTTT.

This clonotype occurred many times. The V gene is TRBV6-1, the J gene TRBJ1-5; 7 bases are a match to TRBD1. The trim removed 7 bases at V and 6 bases at J, leaving 24 bases unmatched. The germline CDR1 and CDR2 sequences are MNHNS and SASEGT. This CDR3 is built from 19 residues. The CDR3: CASIEGATRRGRIRQPQHF. CDR3 sequence (DNA): TGTGCCAGCATTGAGGGGGCGACGAGAAGGGGGCGGATTCGTCAGCCCCAGCATTTT.

This clonotype was detected many times. V gene TRBV11-3 combines with J gene TRBJ2-3; D is perhaps TRBD2 (6 bases). Trimming removed 1 base at V and 0 bases at J, with 8 bases between. CDR1 SGHNT and CDR2 YENEEA come from the germline V gene. This CDR3 contains 15 residues. CDR3 sequence (DNA): TGTGCCAGCAGCTTAGGCGGGGCTAGCACAGATACGCAGTATTTT. Its translation: CASSLGGASTDTQYF.

This clonotype has a handful of counts. The chain has TRBV2 and TRBJ2-4; weak D call: TRBD1 (7 bases). V gave up 5 bases and J gave up 7 bases, with 18 bases separating them. Germline V gene data show CDR1 as SNHLY and CDR2 as FYNNEI. CDR3 length: 15 amino acids. The DNA of the CDR3 is TGTGCCAGCAGTCCAACGGGTTCAGGGGGGAACATTCAGTACTTC. Amino acids: CASSPTGSGGNIQYF.

In its sample, this clonotype was seen many times. The gene calls are TRBV20-1 and TRBJ2-1; D call uncertain. Trimming pared 5 bases from V and 3 bases from J, leaving 14 bases between. The CDR3 is 14 residues long. Germline V gene sequence: CDR1 DFQATT, CDR2 SNEGSKA (reference sequence). CDR3 coding DNA: TGCAGTGCTCGAACCACCCGGAGCTACAATGAGCAGTTCTTC. This gives the protein CSARTTRSYNEQFF.

This clonotype was seen at least ten times. The chain is built from TRBV27 and TRBJ1-6; a weak D match, TRBD1 (6 bases). This CDR3 has 16 residues. CDR1 is MNHEY, CDR2 SMNVEV, per germline (reference sequence). Deletions cut 5 bases from V and 7 bases from J, with 18 bases between. The CDR3 DNA is TGTGCCAGCAGTGTGGTAGGGGGGACATACAATTCACCCCTCCACTTT. Its translation is CASSVVGGTYNSPLHF.

Comment on this clonotype: The conserved closing phenylalanine or tryptophan is absent in this CDR3, likely reflecting a read error. V usage is TRBV20-1 and J usage is TRBJ2-3; 16 bases agree with TRBD2. Germline lookup yields CDR1 DFQATT and CDR2 SNEGSKA (reference sequence). Trimming took 3 bases from V and 6 from J; bases not matched to a gene: 6. There are 16 residues in the CDR3. For the CDR3, the DNA is TGCAGTGCTAGGGGGGGACTAGCGGGAGGGTTGGATACGCAGTATCTT. Amino acids: CSARGGLAGGLDTQYL.

This clonotype has at least ten counts. The genes are TRBV18 and TRBJ2-7, with D hard to call. In germline, CDR1 is KGHSH, CDR2 LQKENI. V was pared by 2 bases and J by 0 bases, with 14 bases between. The CDR3 extends over 16 amino acids. Here the CDR3 DNA reads TGTGCCAGCTCACCAGGTTGGCAAACATTCTCCTACGAGCAGTACTTC. As protein: CASSPGWQTFSYEQYF.

This clonotype was recorded at least ten times. The CDR3 here is CASSRTDSSYEQYF. The CDR3 DNA is TGTGCCAGCAGCCGGACAGACAGCTCCTACGAGCAGTACTTC. The V and J genes are TRBV28 and TRBJ2-7, with TRBD1 as a possible D gene (6 bases). The CDR3 has 14 amino acids. Per germline, CDR1 MDHEN and CDR2 SYDVKM. With 6 bases removed from V and 0 bases from J, the gap between germline ends came to 12 bases.

This clonotype has a handful of counts. The chain couples TRBV9 to TRBJ2-3; 7 nucleotides match TRBD2. Germline CDR1 is SGDLS and CDR2 is YYNGEE. CDR3 length: 14 residues. Unmatched junction bases numbered 2, after V lost 0 bases and J lost 4 bases. The DNA for the CDR3 is TGTGCCAGCAGCGTAGGGACTAGTGCAGATACGCAGTATTTT. Translated: CASSVGTSADTQYF.

The rearrangement joins TRBV29-1 to TRBJ2-3; D gene ambiguous. Germline V gene sequence: CDR1 SQVTM, CDR2 ANQGSEA. Trimming took off 7 bases at V and 7 bases at J, with 9 bases between the two ends. The length of the CDR3 is 10 residues. The CDR3, as DNA: TGCAGCGCCATACGCCATACGCAGTATTTT. Residues: CSAIRHTQYF.

This clonotype was detected many times. The CDR3 spells CASSSLTPGTPTYEQYF. CDR3 DNA sequence: TGTGCCAGCAGTTCACTCACGCCCGGGACACCTACCTACGAGCAGTACTTC. The chain recombines TRBV28 with TRBJ2-7; a weak D match, TRBD1 (6 bases). Trimming took 4 bases from V and 2 from J, leaving 21 bases between them. Germline V gene sequence: CDR1 MDHEN, CDR2 SYDVKM. The CDR3 covers 17 residues.

This clonotype has ten or more counts. The CDR3: CASSEALESEQFF. In DNA form, the CDR3 reads TGTGCCAGCAGTGAAGCGCTTGAAAGTGAGCAGTTCTTC. The chain couples TRBV2 to TRBJ2-1; D is uncertain. CDR3 length: 13 amino acids. V lost 0 bases to trimming and J lost 9 bases, with 9 bases between them. The V gene's germline CDR1 is SNHLY and CDR2 FYNNEI.

This clonotype has just a few counts. The rearrangement uses TRBV27 and TRBJ2-1; 8 bases match TRBD2. The CDR3 covers 16 residues. V dropped 4 bases and J dropped 2; count of bases not matched to a gene: 7. CDR1 is MNHEY and CDR2 is SMNVEV in the germline V gene (reference sequence). CDR3 nucleotides: TGTGCCAGCAGTTATTTTAGCGGGGAGACCTACAATGAGCAGTTCTTC. Translation: CASSYFSGETYNEQFF.

This clonotype was recorded at least ten times. J is TRBJ1-1 and V is TRBV27; no clear D gene. V lost 2 bases and J 0 bases, leaving 7 bases between the germline ends. The CDR3 spans 14 residues. Germline V gene sequence: CDR1 MNHEY, CDR2 SMNVEV (reference sequence). Here the CDR3 reads CASSLRDMNTEAFF. The CDR3 DNA reads as TGTGCCAGCAGTTTACGGGATATGAACACTGAAGCTTTCTTT.

This clonotype was detected many times. The CDR3 reads CSVVDRVGEGYTF. The DNA for the CDR3 is TGCAGCGTTGTGGACAGGGTAGGAGAGGGCTACACCTTC. J is TRBJ1-2 and V is TRBV29-1, with 8 positions matching TRBD1. Unmatched junction bases numbered 9, after V lost 4 bases and J lost 8 bases. This CDR3 has 13 residues. Looked up from germline, CDR1 is SQVTM and CDR2 is ANQGSEA.

This clonotype appeared many times. V and J are TRBV12-3 or TRBV12-4 and TRBJ2-5, with 13 bases identical to TRBD2. The CDR3 runs 16 residues. The J segment lost 5 bases and the V segment lost 4 bases, leaving 7 bases of the junction unmatched. DNA of the CDR3: TGTGCCAGCAGTTCCTGGACTAGCGGGAGCGTGGAGACCCAGTACTTC. It codes for CASSSWTSGSVETQYF.

CDR3 nucleotide sequence: TGTGCCACCAGTGATTTGCGGGGACAGGGGTTCGATGAGCAGTTCTTC. Amino acid sequence: CATSDLRGQGFDEQFF. The V and J genes are TRBV24-1 and TRBJ2-1, with 10 bases that match TRBD1. Germline V gene lookup returns CDR1 KGHDR and CDR2 SFDVKD. The CDR3 contains 16 residues. Losses at the gene ends were 0 bases for V and 8 bases for J; bases not matched to a gene: 6.

This clonotype was seen at least ten times. The chain uses TRBV2 and TRBJ2-6; D gene unclear. The length of the CDR3 is 14 residues. Germline V CDR1 and CDR2: SNHLY, FYNNEI. The germline V and J ends were trimmed by 5 bases and 4 bases, with 9 bases remaining between them. The CDR3 DNA reads TGTGCCAGCAGTCAATCGGTGGGGGCCAACGTCCTGACTTTC. Translated, it gives CASSQSVGANVLTF.

As concerns this clonotype: This may come from a read error, since a much larger clone is one base off. The CDR3 DNA is TGTGCCCGCAGTGGGGGCAGAGACACAGATACGCAGTATTTT. The encoded protein is CARSGGRDTDTQYF. The J gene is TRBJ2-3, the V gene TRBV27, with D tentatively TRBD1 (6 bases). There are 14 residues in the CDR3. Germline V gene sequence: CDR1 MNHEY, CDR2 SMNVEV (reference sequence).

This clonotype was seen many times. This chain links TRBV10-3 with TRBJ2-3; 14 bases agree with TRBD2. CDR1 and CDR2 (germline): ENHRY, SYGVKD. This CDR3 comprises 22 residues. Germline trimming cut 8 bases from V and 1 base from J; bases unmatched to any gene: 23. CDR3 sequence reads: CAIGPGSGQPGLAGAGTDTQYF. CDR3 nucleotide sequence: TGTGCCATCGGCCCGGGCTCAGGACAACCGGGACTAGCGGGAGCGGGCACAGATACGCAGTATTTT.

This clonotype has only a few counts. The chain is built from TRBV5-4 and TRBJ2-1, with 8 bases aligning to TRBD2. Trimming removed 4 bases from V and 2 bases from J; junction bases left unmatched: 17. The length of the CDR3 is 19 residues. Per the germline V gene, CDR1 is SGHNT and CDR2 is YYREEE (reference sequence). The CDR3 protein is CASSTRRGGSGDTYNEQFF. CDR3 DNA sequence: TGTGCCAGCAGCACACGGAGGGGGGGTAGCGGGGATACCTACAATGAGCAGTTCTTC.

This clonotype was recorded at least ten times. This sequence joins TRBV29-1 and TRBJ2-3, with 7 bases matching TRBD2. Germline CDR1 is SQVTM and CDR2 is ANQGSEA. V lost 5 bases and J lost 0; bases outside the gene matches: 2. CDR3 length: 13 amino acids. This chain's CDR3 is CSVSSGSTDTQYF. The CDR3 nucleotides are TGCAGCGTTTCTAGCGGCAGCACAGATACGCAGTATTTT.

This clonotype was seen repeatedly, ten times or more. The CDR3 DNA follows: TGTGCCAGCAGCTTAGAAGTTGCGGCGGGAGGGGCCAATGAGCAGTTCTTC. Its protein is CASSLEVAAGGANEQFF. The chain has TRBV7-9 and TRBJ2-1; 9 bases are a match to TRBD2. Unmatched junction bases numbered 10, after V lost 1 base and J lost 6 bases. Germline V gives CDR1 SEHNR, CDR2 FQNEAQ (reference sequence). The CDR3 runs to 17 residues. Combining the CDR3 with reference TRBV7-9 and TRBJ2-1 gives the whole variable domain DTGVSQNPRHKITKRGQNVTFRCDPISEHNRLYWYRQTLGQGPEFLTYFQNEAQLEKSRLLSDRFSAERPKGSFSTLEIQRTEQGDSAMYLCASSLEVAAGGANEQFFGPGTRLTVL.

The rearrangement links TRBV19 to TRBJ2-6; perhaps TRBD1 as D (6 bases). From germline, CDR1 is LNHDA and CDR2 SQIVND (reference sequence). The CDR3 runs 17 residues. The V end lost 6 bases, the J end lost 0 bases, and 15 bases lay between the germline ends. CDR3 nucleotides: TGTGCCAGTAGCGCGACAGGCGATTTCTCTGGGGCCAACGTCCTGACTTTC. Translated: CASSATGDFSGANVLTF.

This clonotype has a count of ten or more. J is TRBJ2-7 and V is TRBV2, with D maybe TRBD2 (6 bases). The germline CDR1 and CDR2 sequences are SNHLY and FYNNEI. V was cut by 2 bases and J by 0 bases, with 11 bases left in between. The CDR3 consists of 15 residues. The CDR3 here is CASSEWRGHSYEQYF. DNA for the CDR3: TGTGCCAGCAGTGAATGGCGGGGCCACTCCTACGAGCAGTACTTC.

This clonotype appeared many times. The chain employs TRBV20-1 and TRBJ2-3; D remains unclear. The CDR3 extends over 11 amino acids. CDR1 and CDR2 from the germline V gene are DFQATT and SNEGSKA (reference sequence). The V gene lost 1 base and the J gene lost 6 bases, with 5 bases spanning the gap. CDR3 protein: CSARGRDTQYF. CDR3 DNA: TGCAGTGCTAGAGGTCGCGATACGCAGTATTTT.